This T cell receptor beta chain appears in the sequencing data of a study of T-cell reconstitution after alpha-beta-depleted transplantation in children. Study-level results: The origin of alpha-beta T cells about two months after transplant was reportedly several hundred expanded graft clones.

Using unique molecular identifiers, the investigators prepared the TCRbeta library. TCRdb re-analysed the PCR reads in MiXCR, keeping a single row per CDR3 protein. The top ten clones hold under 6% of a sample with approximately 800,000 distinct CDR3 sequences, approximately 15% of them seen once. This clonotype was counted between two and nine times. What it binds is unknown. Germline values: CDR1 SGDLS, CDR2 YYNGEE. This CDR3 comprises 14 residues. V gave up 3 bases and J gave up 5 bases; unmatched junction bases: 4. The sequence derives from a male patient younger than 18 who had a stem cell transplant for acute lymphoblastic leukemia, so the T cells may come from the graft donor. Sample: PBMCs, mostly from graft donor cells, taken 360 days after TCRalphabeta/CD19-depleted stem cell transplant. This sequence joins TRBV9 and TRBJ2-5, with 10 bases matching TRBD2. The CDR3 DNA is TGTGCCAGCAGCGGACTAGCGGGTCTTGAGACCCAGTACTTC. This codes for CASSGLAGLETQYF.